What follows are 21 T cell receptor beta chains derived from one specimen sequenced in a study of a mutant IDH1 vaccine in newly diagnosed glioma. Time point indicated: week 23, last vaccination. Each dose delivered 300 ug of mutant IDH1 20-mer peptide subcutaneously with imiquimod. Measured with immunoSEQ multiplex PCR; TCRdb has only the in-frame clones, and not every one. The table includes under 70,000 clones, approximately 87% detected once. These receptors lack a known antigen. Sequencing used PBMCs, obtained from a glioma patient whose treatment included an IDH1 peptide vaccine. These TCRs come from a man aged 18 to 30 with glioma.

The CDR3 region has the DNA TGTGCCAGCAGCTTAGATTCAGGGGGCGGCAATCAGCCCCAGCATTTT. Translated, it gives CASSLDSGGGNQPQHF. The V call is TRBV7-9, the J call TRBJ1-5, with 8 positions matching TRBD1. The CDR3 has 16 amino acids. CDR1 and CDR2 from the germline V gene are SEHNR and FQNEAQ (reference sequence). V shed 1 base and J 2 bases; nucleotides not matched to a gene: 4. Full variable domain (remainder filled in from reference TRBV7-9 and TRBJ1-5): DTGVSQNPRHKITKRGQNVTFRCDPISEHNRLYWYRQTLGQGPEFLTYFQNEAQLEKSRLLSDRFSAERPKGSFSTLEIQRTEQGDSAMYLCASSLDSGGGNQPQHFGDGTRLSIL.

The V gene is TRBV7-8, the J gene TRBJ1-4; D uncertain. V was shortened by 5 bases and J by 0 bases, with 10 bases between the two germline ends. The CDR3 runs to 15 residues. Germline loops: CDR1 SGHVS, CDR2 FQNEAQ. This CDR3 reads CASSLRFATNEKLFF. The DNA for the CDR3 is TGTGCCAGCAGCCTTCGGTTTGCAACTAATGAAAAACTGTTTTTT. Based on the CDR3 plus reference TRBV7-8 and TRBJ1-4, the full variable domain is GAGVSQSPRYKVAKRGQDVALRCDPISGHVSLFWYQQALGQGPEFLTYFQNEAQLDKSGLPSDRFFAERPEGSVSTLKIQRTQQEDSAVYLCASSLRFATNEKLFFGSGTQLSVL.

V is TRBV7-6 and J is TRBJ1-5, with D perhaps matching TRBD1 (6 bases). Germline assignment: CDR1 SGHVS and CDR2 FNYEAQ. This CDR3 comprises 18 residues. With 4 bases removed from V and 0 bases from J, the gap between germline ends came to 19 bases. CDR3 nucleotide sequence: TGTGCCAGCAGCTCGGGACGGTCAGGGGCCTATAGCAATCAGCCCCAGCATTTT. Protein product: CASSSGRSGAYSNQPQHF. Combining the CDR3 with reference TRBV7-6 and TRBJ1-5 gives the whole variable domain GAGVSQSPRYKVTKRGQDVALRCDPISGHVSLYWYRQALGQGPEFLTYFNYEAQQDKSGLPNDRFSAERPEGSISTLTIQRTEQRDSAMYRCASSSGRSGAYSNQPQHFGDGTRLSIL.

The chain employs TRBV30 and TRBJ1-1; D is unclear. Germline V lookup: CDR1 GTSNPN, CDR2 SVGIG (reference sequence). Trimming took off 4 bases at V and 0 bases at J, with 6 bases between the two ends. The CDR3 has 12 amino acids. The chain's CDR3 is CAWTLMNTEAFF. The CDR3 region has the DNA TGTGCCTGGACACTTATGAACACTGAAGCTTTCTTT.

The chain carries TRBV7-2 and TRBJ2-7; D possibly corresponds to TRBD1 (5 bases). From germline, CDR1 is SGHTA and CDR2 FQGNSA. There are 14 residues in the CDR3. Trimming stripped 5 bases from V and 2 bases from J, with 13 bases between. The CDR3 coding sequence is TGTGCCAGCAGCGCCGCGACAGCCACCTACGAGCAGTACTTC. This codes for CASSAATATYEQYF.

The chain is built from TRBV6-1 and TRBJ2-1, with D unclear. V gave up 2 bases and J gave up 3 bases, with 8 bases separating them. Germline loops: CDR1 MNHNS, CDR2 SASEGT. This CDR3 contains 14 residues. CDR3 nucleotide sequence: TGTGCCAGCAGTGAAAATGACCACTACAATGAGCAGTTCTTC. It yields the protein CASSENDHYNEQFF.

The count of this clone is one. The genes are TRBV7-3 and TRBJ2-6, with unresolved D. The CDR3 spans 14 residues. The V gene's germline CDR1 is SGHTA and CDR2 FQGTGA. The ends were cut back, 3 bases at V and 0 bases at J, with 3 bases in the middle. CDR3 protein: CASSLSSGANVLTF. The CDR3 region has the DNA TGTGCCAGCAGCTTGTCCTCTGGGGCCAACGTCCTGACTTTC.

This sequence joins TRBV4-1 and TRBJ1-3; D is ambiguous. CDR1 is MGHRA and CDR2 is YSYEKL in the germline V gene. Trimming cost V 4 bases and J 0 bases, with 25 bases left between them. The CDR3 extends over 20 amino acids. CDR3 protein: CASSPSGPLIIRDSGNTIYF. CDR3 DNA: TGCGCCAGCAGCCCCTCGGGTCCCTTAATAATCCGCGACTCTGGAAACACCATATATTTT.

This clone was seen only a few times. CDR3 DNA: TGTGCCAGCAGTTTATACAGGGTGAACACCGGGGAGCTGTTTTTT. This encodes CASSLYRVNTGELFF. The chain joins TRBV27 to TRBJ2-2; D possibly corresponds to TRBD1 (6 bases). CDR1 is MNHEY, CDR2 SMNVEV, per germline (reference sequence). V was cut by 1 base and J by 1 base, with 7 bases left in between. This CDR3 contains 15 residues.

The chain links TRBV9 to TRBJ2-1, with unresolved D. CDR1 and CDR2 (germline): SGDLS, YYNGEE. V dropped 4 bases and J dropped 6 bases, with 14 bases sitting between them. This CDR3 comprises 14 residues. The CDR3 protein is CASSRTPQINEQFF. In DNA form, the CDR3 reads TGTGCCAGCAGCCGTACCCCGCAGATCAATGAGCAGTTCTTC.

This chain connects TRBV4-1 to TRBJ1-1; 7 bases are a match to TRBD1. The J segment lost 8 bases and the V segment lost 4 bases, leaving 10 bases of the junction unmatched. Germline values: CDR1 MGHRA, CDR2 YSYEKL. This CDR3 is 14 amino acids long. This CDR3 is CASSPGKGALEAFF. The DNA for the CDR3 is TGCGCCAGCAGCCCTGGCAAGGGGGCTTTAGAAGCTTTCTTT.

This clone occurred once. The chain combines TRBV14 with TRBJ2-7; no clear D gene. The CDR3 has 15 amino acids. CDR1 is SGHDN and CDR2 is FVKESK in the germline V gene. V was cut by 0 bases and J by 1 base, with 10 bases left in between. Written as DNA, the CDR3 is TGTGCCAGCAGCCAAGATCTCTGGGAATCCTACGAGCAGTACTTC. As protein: CASSQDLWESYEQYF. The whole variable domain, filled in from reference TRBV14 and TRBJ2-7, reads EAGVTQFPSHSVIEKGQTVTLRCDPISGHDNLYWYRRVMGKEIKFLLHFVKESKQDESGMPNNRFLAERTGGTYSTLKVQPAELEDSGVYFCASSQDLWESYEQYFGPGTRLTVT.

This sequence joins TRBV18 and TRBJ1-5; D is unresolved. Trimming stripped 3 bases from V and 4 bases from J, with 7 bases between. The length of the CDR3 is 13 residues. CDR1 KGHSH and CDR2 LQKENI come from the germline V gene. CDR3 sequence (DNA): TGTGCCAGCTCACCGGCGGGAAATCAGCCCCAGCATTTT. Its protein is CASSPAGNQPQHF.

This clone was picked up a small number of times. The rearrangement links TRBV7-9 to TRBJ1-1; 8 bases fit TRBD1. Losses at the gene ends were 5 bases for V and 6 bases for J; bases not matched to a gene: 8. The germline V gene encodes CDR1 SEHNR and CDR2 FQNEAQ (reference sequence). The CDR3 contains 14 residues. The chain's CDR3 is CASSQGQGGPEAFF. DNA for the CDR3: TGTGCCAGCAGCCAAGGACAGGGTGGGCCTGAAGCTTTCTTT.

The V call is TRBV7-2, the J call TRBJ2-2; D gene uncertain. This CDR3 region has 15 residues. V was trimmed by 2 bases and J by 1 base, leaving 8 bases between them. Germline values: CDR1 SGHTA, CDR2 FQGNSA. The CDR3 nucleotides read TGTGCCAGCAGCTTAACCTCTATGAACACCGGGGAGCTGTTTTTT. It encodes CASSLTSMNTGELFF.

The CDR3 DNA reads TGTGCCAGCAGCTTAGGTGGGACGTTCAACACTGAAGCTTTCTTT. It yields the protein CASSLGGTFNTEAFF. The genes are TRBV7-2 and TRBJ1-1, with D possibly matching TRBD1 (5 bases). From germline, CDR1 is SGHTA and CDR2 FQGNSA. The CDR3 is made up of 15 amino acids. The V end was cut by 1 base, the J end by 2 bases, with 11 bases between.

The chain uses TRBV11-2 and TRBJ2-5, with 8 bases fitting TRBD1. CDR1 is SGHAT and CDR2 is FQNNGV in the germline V gene. CDR3 size: 16 residues. V shed 2 bases and J 1 base; nucleotides not matched to a gene: 6. The chain's CDR3 is CASSLNRGRSQETQYF. CDR3 nucleotide sequence: TGTGCCAGCAGCTTAAACAGGGGGAGATCCCAAGAGACCCAGTACTTC.

The V and J genes are TRBV4-1 and TRBJ2-2; D may be TRBD2 (5 bases). V lost 0 bases to trimming and J lost 7 bases, with 9 bases between them. The CDR3 covers 14 residues. The germline V gene has CDR1 MGHRA and CDR2 YSYEKL. CDR3 sequence (DNA): TGCGCCAGCAGCCAAGATAGAGGACTCGGGGAGCTGTTTTTT. Amino acids: CASSQDRGLGELFF.

This sequence joins TRBV4-1 and TRBJ1-1, with D possibly TRBD1 on 5 matching bases. Germline V gives CDR1 MGHRA, CDR2 YSYEKL. Trimming left V 0 bases short and J 4 bases short, with 12 bases between. The CDR3 has 15 residues. CDR3 region: CASSQEAAGGTEAFF. The CDR3 nucleotides are TGCGCCAGCAGCCAAGAGGCCGCGGGGGGCACTGAAGCTTTCTTT.

The V and J genes are TRBV5-6 and TRBJ2-7; D is undetermined. The V end was cut by 1 base, the J end by 0 bases, with 2 bases between. Germline values: CDR1 SGHDT, CDR2 YYEEEE. This CDR3 has 12 residues. The CDR3 DNA sequence: TGTGCCAGCAGCTTGACCTCCTACGAGCAGTACTTC. Translation gives CASSLTSYEQYF.

This clone was recorded once. The chain is built from TRBV7-2 and TRBJ2-5; D might be TRBD1 or TRBD2, each matching 5 bases. V lost 4 bases and J 4 bases, leaving 16 bases between the germline ends. The CDR3 totals 15 residues. The germline CDR1 and CDR2 sequences are SGHTA and FQGNSA. The CDR3 nucleotides read TGTGCCAGCAGCTCACCGGGACGCAACCTAGAGACCCAGTACTTC. As protein: CASSSPGRNLETQYF.